This entry lists 22 T cell receptor beta chains sequenced from one sample in a study of spatial heterogeneity in lung cancer. TCRdb itself ran the 5' RACE reads through MiXCR, one entry per CDR3 protein. This sample yields 2,800 or so distinct CDR3 sequences, of which 45% to 55% are seen a single time; 63% belongs to the top ten. Their specific antigens are unknown. As to time point: sample taken at primary tumor resection. Study findings and constraints: In tumors, expanded intratumoral alpha and beta TCR counts tracked mutation counts.

The sample was lung tumor tissue, taken at surgery. The origin of the receptors is a male donor with early-stage non-small cell lung cancer.

In regard to this clonotype: In a library made to pick up alpha chains, this beta chain is a stray read with a size that means little. The chain uses TRBV6-5 and TRBJ2-4; perhaps TRBD1 as D (5 bases). CDR1 is MNHEY, CDR2 SVGAGI, per germline. This CDR3 region has 15 residues. The germline V and J ends were trimmed by 4 bases and 3 bases, with 13 bases remaining between them. The CDR3 sequence is CASSSPGQGKNIQYF. The CDR3 DNA is TGTGCCAGCAGTTCCCCTGGACAAGGCAAAAACATTCAGTACTTC.

Remarks on this clonotype: In a library made to pick up alpha chains, this beta chain is a stray read with a size that means little. The chain has TRBV4-2 and TRBJ2-1, with 7 bases matching TRBD2. This CDR3 is built from 13 residues. Germline V gene sequence: CDR1 LGHNA, CDR2 YNFKEQ. The trim removed 4 bases at V and 7 bases at J, leaving 4 bases unmatched. The CDR3 spells CASSLAGVNEQFF. CDR3 nucleotides: TGTGCCAGCAGCCTCGCGGGGGTTAATGAGCAGTTCTTC.

Concerning this clonotype: The library was built for alpha chains, so this beta chain is an off-target read and its size means little. The chain joins TRBV7-3 to TRBJ1-1; D not resolved. Trimming shortened V by 5 bases and J by 1 base, and 11 bases separated the two germline ends. Per the germline V gene, CDR1 is SGHTA and CDR2 is FQGTGA. This CDR3 spans 14 amino acids. The CDR3 spells CASSPPGPNTEAFF. Written as DNA, the CDR3 is TGTGCCAGCAGCCCCCCCGGACCGAACACTGAAGCTTTCTTT.

As for this clonotype: This beta chain is an unintended read in a library built for alpha chains; its size means little. The chain links TRBV4-3 to TRBJ1-1; 10 positions match TRBD1. The CDR3 loop spans 14 amino acids. Trimming took 3 bases from V and 7 from J; bases not matched to a gene: 5. Germline assignment: CDR1 LGHNA and CDR2 YSLEER. The CDR3 spells CASSHGTGDDEAFF. The CDR3 DNA follows: TGCGCCAGCAGCCACGGGACAGGGGATGATGAAGCTTTCTTT.

By share, this clonotype counts as medium-sized. Lacking the conserved final phenylalanine or tryptophan, this CDR3 likely reflects a read error. Because the CDR3's place on the DNA is in doubt, the DNA is left out and the CDR3 is given as listed by TCRdb. Since the library was made to target alpha chains, this beta chain is a stray read and its abundance is not meaningful. The V call is TRBV11-2, the J call TRBJ2-1; TRBD2 was called by the table and not checked on the DNA. Germline V CDR1 and CDR2: SGHAT, FQNNGV. The CDR3 is 12 amino acids in total, end residues counted. CDR3 protein: CASSLNRGPLVL.

About this clonotype: This beta chain turned up in a library designed for alpha chains; as an off-target read, its abundance says little. V usage is TRBV4-1 and J usage is TRBJ1-4; TRBD1 is a possible D gene (6 bases). The germline gives CDR1 MGHRA, CDR2 YSYEKL. This CDR3 has 15 residues. With 4 bases removed from V and 7 bases from J, the gap between germline ends came to 16 bases. CDR3 nucleotides: TGCGCCAGCAGCCCTGGGAGCACAGGGCCTGAAAAACTGTTTTTT. It codes for CASSPGSTGPEKLFF.

For this clonotype: Found in a library prepared for alpha chains, this beta chain is an off-target read, and its abundance has little meaning. V and J are TRBV7-9 and TRBJ2-3; weak D call: TRBD2 (5 bases). The ends were cut back, 1 base at V and 0 bases at J, with 8 bases in the middle. This CDR3 region has 15 residues. CDR1 is SEHNR and CDR2 is FQNEAQ in the germline V gene (reference sequence). This CDR3 reads CASSLVGESTDTQYF. The CDR3 DNA sequence: TGTGCCAGCAGCTTAGTCGGGGAAAGCACAGATACGCAGTATTTT.

This clonotype turned up a few times. Found in a library prepared for alpha chains, this beta chain is an off-target read, and its abundance has little meaning. V and J are TRBV7-2 and TRBJ2-3; no clear D gene. CDR3 length: 16 amino acids. Per germline, CDR1 SGHTA and CDR2 FQGNSA. V gave up 0 bases and J gave up 2 bases, with 12 bases separating them. The CDR3 region is CASSLALLPTTDTQYF. In nucleotides, the CDR3 is TGTGCCAGCAGCTTAGCTCTTCTCCCGACCACAGATACGCAGTATTTT.

Points on this clonotype: Since the library was made to target alpha chains, this beta chain is a stray read and its abundance is not meaningful. The V call is TRBV11-3, the J call TRBJ2-7, with D tentatively TRBD1 (6 bases). The germline CDR1 and CDR2 sequences are SGHNT and YENEEA. V lost 2 bases and J lost 6, with 11 bases in between. This CDR3 comprises 13 residues. CDR3 sequence reads: CASSLLTGSEQYF. For the CDR3, the DNA is TGTGCCAGCAGCTTACTTACAGGGAGCGAGCAGTACTTC.

On this clonotype itself: Since the library was made to target alpha chains, this beta chain is a stray read and its abundance is not meaningful. This chain links TRBV12-3 or TRBV12-4 with TRBJ2-7; D is perhaps TRBD2 (5 bases). The length of the CDR3 is 12 residues. Between the trimmed V and J ends, which lost 6 bases and 3 bases, there was a span of 9 bases. The CDR3 here is CASSLEGYEQYF. The CDR3 DNA sequence: TGTGCCAGCAGCCTAGAGGGCTACGAGCAGTACTTC.

Remarks on this clonotype: This beta chain slipped into a library made for alpha chains as a stray read, so its size is not meaningful. The gene calls are TRBV25-1 and TRBJ2-5; D ambiguous. Looked up from germline, CDR1 is MGHDK and CDR2 is SYGVNS. The length of the CDR3 is 14 residues. Trimming took off 3 bases at V and 2 bases at J, with 10 bases between the two ends. CDR3 nucleotides: TGTGCCAGCAGTGAGACCTGGTCTCAAGAGACCCAGTACTTC. This codes for CASSETWSQETQYF.

Comments on this clonotype: Within a library made for alpha chains, this beta chain is off target, and its count is uninformative. The chain uses TRBV29-1 and TRBJ2-3; the D gene is possibly TRBD1 (6 bases). Germline loops: CDR1 SQVTM, CDR2 ANQGSEA. CDR3 size: 14 residues. Between the trimmed V and J ends, which lost 4 bases and 2 bases, there was a span of 13 bases. DNA for the CDR3: TGCAGCGTTGCACAGGGAATGTCCACAGATACGCAGTATTTT. The encoded protein is CSVAQGMSTDTQYF.

This clonotype qualifies as medium-sized. This beta chain is a stray sequence in a library constructed for alpha chains; its clone size is not meaningful. This chain's CDR3 is CASSPQLATADTQYF. The CDR3 bases are TGTGCCAGCAGTCCCCAACTAGCTACAGCAGATACGCAGTATTTT. The chain employs TRBV7-3 and TRBJ2-3; TRBD2 is a possible D gene (6 bases). Germline CDR1 SGHTA, CDR2 FQGTGA. There are 15 residues in the CDR3. The V and J ends lost 6 bases and 4 bases respectively, with 17 bases between them.

As regards this clonotype: Because the library targeted alpha chains, this beta chain is an off-target read whose size means little. The V call is TRBV27, the J call TRBJ2-5, with 7 nucleotides matching TRBD1. The CDR3 spans 14 residues. Trimming took 3 bases from V and 3 from J; bases not matched to a gene: 4. Germline V CDR1 and CDR2: MNHEY, SMNVEV (reference sequence). CDR3 bases: TGTGCCAGCAGTTTGCGCAGGGGGAAAGAGACCCAGTACTTC. It specifies CASSLRRGKETQYF.

In regard to this clonotype: This beta chain is a stray read from a library made for alpha chains; its abundance is not meaningful. The rearrangement links TRBV5-1 to TRBJ2-2; TRBD2 agrees at 11 bases. The CDR3 runs 19 residues. J gave up 1 base and V 0 bases, and 8 bases lay outside the gene matches. Germline CDR1 is SGHRS and CDR2 is YFSETQ. The CDR3 protein is CASSLGASGRPLNTGELFF. The CDR3 nucleotides read TGCGCCAGCAGCTTGGGTGCTAGCGGGAGGCCCTTGAACACCGGGGAGCTGTTTTTT. Full variable domain (missing parts from reference TRBV5-1 and TRBJ2-2): KAGVTQTPRYLIKTRGQQVTLSCSPISGHRSVSWYQQTPGQGLQFLFEYFSETQRNKGNFPGRFSGRQFSNSRSEMNVSTLELGDSALYLCASSLGASGRPLNTGELFFGEGSRLTVL.

At least ten counts were recorded for this clonotype. Since it is a stray read in a library aimed at alpha chains, this beta chain has a size that is not meaningful. V usage is TRBV29-1 and J usage is TRBJ2-7; D possibly uses TRBD1 or TRBD2 (5 bases each). There are 16 residues in the CDR3. Germline CDR1 is SQVTM and CDR2 is ANQGSEA. Trimming cost V 6 bases and J 3 bases, with 24 bases left between them. CDR3 in amino acids: CSVGAPGPSVRYEQYF. The DNA for the CDR3 is TGCAGCGTAGGCGCTCCGGGACCGTCGGTTCGCTACGAGCAGTACTTC.

Regarding this clonotype: Found in a library prepared for alpha chains, this beta chain is an off-target read, and its abundance has little meaning. This chain uses TRBV28 with TRBJ1-6; 10 nucleotides agree with TRBD1. Germline lookup yields CDR1 MDHEN and CDR2 SYDVKM. This CDR3 is 14 amino acids long. V trimming: 6 bases; J trimming: 5 bases; junction bases outside the gene matches: 1. Here the CDR3 reads CASSGTGDNSPLHF. In nucleotides, the CDR3 is TGTGCCAGCAGCGGGACAGGGGATAATTCACCCCTCCACTTT.

As for this clonotype: This beta chain appears as a stray read in a library generated for alpha chains; its size is not informative. This chain links TRBV5-5 with TRBJ2-2; TRBD1 aligns across 10 bases. The trim removed 4 bases at V and 3 bases at J, leaving 0 bases unmatched. Germline assignment: CDR1 SGHKS and CDR2 YYEKEE (reference sequence). CDR3 size: 14 residues. The CDR3, as DNA: TGTGCCAGCAGCGACAGGGGGCACACCGGGGAGCTGTTTTTT. Protein product: CASSDRGHTGELFF.

In this sample, this clonotype is medium-sized (0.01 to 0.1%). This beta chain is off target for a library built for alpha chains, so its abundance means little. The chain is built from TRBV29-1 and TRBJ1-5, with 9 bases that match TRBD1. This CDR3 is 12 amino acids long. Germline lookup yields CDR1 SQVTM and CDR2 ANQGSEA. Trimming removed 6 bases from V and 7 bases from J; junction bases left unmatched: 4. DNA of the CDR3: TGCAGCGTAGTGGACAGGGGACAGCCCCAGCATTTT. It codes for CSVVDRGQPQHF.

Turning to this clonotype: For a library built for alpha chains, this beta chain is a stray read; little rests on its size. The chain recombines TRBV5-1 with TRBJ1-1; D not certain. The V end lost 4 bases, the J end lost 5 bases, and 15 bases lay between the germline ends. CDR3 size: 14 residues. Germline V gene data show CDR1 as SGHRS and CDR2 as YFSETQ. CDR3 nucleotides: TGCGCCAGCAGCCCTGGGTCGGGGTCGACTGAAGCTTTCTTT. This gives the protein CASSPGSGSTEAFF.

To note about this clonotype: Since it is a stray read in a library aimed at alpha chains, this beta chain has a size that is not meaningful. The chain couples TRBV7-2 to TRBJ2-3, with 8 bases identical to TRBD1. Looked up from germline, CDR1 is SGHTA and CDR2 is FQGNSA. The length of the CDR3 is 16 residues. V gave up 1 base and J gave up 2 bases; unmatched junction bases: 5. As DNA, the CDR3 is TGTGCCAGCAGCTTAGTAGGTCAGGGGGCCACAGATACGCAGTATTTT. Protein product: CASSLVGQGATDTQYF.

A remark on this clonotype: This beta chain came through as a stray read in a library set up for alpha chains, and its size says little. The rearrangement uses TRBV7-9 and TRBJ2-7; D is unresolved. The ends were cut back, 5 bases at V and 2 bases at J, with 10 bases in the middle. The CDR3 runs to 13 residues. Germline CDR1 SEHNR, CDR2 FQNEAQ (reference sequence). In nucleotides, the CDR3 is TGTGCCAGCAGCCTCACTCATGCCTACGAGCAGTACGTC. Residues: CASSLTHAYEQYV.